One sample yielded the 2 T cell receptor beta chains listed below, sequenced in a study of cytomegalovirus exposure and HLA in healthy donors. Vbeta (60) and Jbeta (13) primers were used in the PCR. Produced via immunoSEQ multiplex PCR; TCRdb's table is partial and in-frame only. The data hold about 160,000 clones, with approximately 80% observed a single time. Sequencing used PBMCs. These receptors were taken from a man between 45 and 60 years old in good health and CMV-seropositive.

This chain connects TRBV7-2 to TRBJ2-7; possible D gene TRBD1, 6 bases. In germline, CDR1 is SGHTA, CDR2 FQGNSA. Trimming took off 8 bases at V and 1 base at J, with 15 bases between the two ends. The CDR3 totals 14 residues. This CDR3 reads CASVQGPTSYEQYF. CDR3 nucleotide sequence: TGTGCCAGCGTACAGGGCCCAACGTCCTACGAGCAGTACTTC.

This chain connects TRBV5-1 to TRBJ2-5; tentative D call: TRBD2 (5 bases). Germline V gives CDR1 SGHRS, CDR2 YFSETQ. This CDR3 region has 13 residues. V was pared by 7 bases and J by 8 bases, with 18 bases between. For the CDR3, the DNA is TGCGCCAGCCGGGATCCGGGTTTTGGAACCCAGTACTTC. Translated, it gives CASRDPGFGTQYF.